Listed below are T cell receptor beta chains from one sample, sequenced in a study of cytomegalovirus exposure and HLA in healthy donors. TCRdb's table, derived via immunoSEQ multiplex PCR, lists solely in-frame clones and lacks some. Here the sample spans about 70,000 clones, just under 70% being singletons. The sequencing sample was made of PBMCs. Receptors originate from a woman in her 30s in good health and CMV-seronegative. The CDR3 runs from the conserved cysteine through the conserved F or W. The D gene is left open where the match is weak. Some rows have no size entry. The others give once, few or many, or a class for an expanded clone.

>NA|TRBJ2-3|NA|TRBV6-4
CASSDSSGSGTDTQYF
TGTGCCAGCAGTGACTCAAGCGGGTCGGGCACAGATACGCAGTATTTT
>NA|TRBJ2-7|NA|TRBV7-9
CASSQGVTGIVGEQYF
TGTGCCAGCAGCCAGGGTGTAACAGGGATAGTTGGCGAGCAGTACTTC
>NA|TRBJ1-6|TRBD1|TRBV11-3
CASSPSRTGSSPLHF
TGTGCCAGCAGCCCCTCACGGACAGGAAGTTCACCCCTCCACTTT
>NA|TRBJ2-7|TRBD2|TRBV10-1
CASSELAGAKEQYF
TGCGCCAGCAGTGAGCTAGCGGGGGCGAAAGAGCAGTACTTC
>NA|TRBJ1-4|TRBD1|TRBV7-9
CASSSPGTGESEKLFF
TGTGCCAGCAGCAGTCCCGGGACAGGGGAGTCCGAAAAACTGTTTTTT
>NA|TRBJ2-3|TRBD2|TRBV7-2
CASAGEVSADTQYF
TGTGCCAGTGCGGGGGAAGTCTCCGCAGATACGCAGTATTTT
>NA|TRBJ1-1|NA|TRBV5-1
CASSWEEGTEAFF
TGCGCCAGCAGCTGGGAGGAGGGCACTGAAGCTTTCTTT
>once|TRBJ1-1|NA|TRBV30
CAWRGHLGNLNTEAFF
TGTGCCTGGAGGGGACACCTTGGGAACCTGAACACTGAAGCTTTCTTT
>NA|TRBJ2-3|NA|TRBV7-6
CASSYEFRGTDTQYF
TGTGCCAGCAGCTACGAGTTCCGGGGAACAGATACGCAGTATTTT
>once|TRBJ2-6|TRBD1|TRBV9
CASSVPTGQGSSGANVLTF
TGTGCCAGCAGCGTCCCTACGGGACAGGGGAGCTCTGGGGCCAACGTCCTGACTTTC
>few|TRBJ1-5|NA|TRBV29-1
CSVVPGANQPQHF
TGCAGCGTTGTTCCTGGGGCCAATCAGCCCCAGCATTTT
>NA|TRBJ1-2|TRBD1|TRBV6-5
CASSYSPGGPNYGYTF
TGTGCCAGCAGTTACTCTCCAGGGGGGCCAAACTATGGCTACACCTTC
>NA|TRBJ1-1|TRBD1|TRBV27
CASGDRDTEAFF
TGTGCCAGCGGGGACAGGGACACTGAAGCTTTCTTT
>NA|TRBJ2-3|NA|TRBV7-2
CASSRRADTQYF
TGTGCCAGCAGTCGGAGGGCAGATACGCAGTATTTT
>few|TRBJ1-1|NA|TRBV1
CTSSQDPPRGKPNTEAFF
TGCACCAGCAGCCAAGATCCGCCCAGGGGGAAACCGAACACTGAAGCTTTCTTT
>NA|TRBJ2-5|NA|TRBV7-6
CASSLDANGETQYF
TGTGCCAGCAGCTTAGATGCTAACGGGGAGACCCAGTACTTC
>NA|TRBJ2-6|NA|TRBV29-1
CSVAGSGANVLTF
TGCAGCGTTGCCGGCTCTGGGGCCAACGTCCTGACTTTC
>NA|TRBJ2-2|TRBD2|TRBV5-4
CASSLPGTSGANTGELFF
TGTGCCAGCAGCCTTCCCGGGACTAGCGGGGCGAACACCGGGGAGCTGTTTTTT
>NA|TRBJ2-3|NA|TRBV7-8
CASSLSEADTQYF
TGTGCCAGCAGCTTAAGCGAAGCAGATACGCAGTATTTT
>NA|TRBJ1-2|TRBD1|TRBV7-9
CASSPQPRTGAAPYGYTF
TGTGCCAGCAGCCCTCAACCGCGGACAGGAGCAGCTCCATATGGCTACACCTTC
>NA|TRBJ1-1|TRBD1|TRBV6-5
CASSYSQTGRAFF
TGTGCCAGCAGTTACTCTCAGACAGGGAGGGCTTTCTTT
>NA|TRBJ1-6|NA|TRBV7-9
CASSLALRIESNSPLHF
TGTGCCAGCAGCTTAGCGTTGAGGATCGAAAGCAATTCACCCCTCCACTTT
>NA|TRBJ1-3|TRBD1|TRBV18
CASSPTGFGNTIYF
TGTGCCAGCTCACCGACAGGGTTTGGAAACACCATATATTTT
>NA|TRBJ2-7|NA|TRBV4-2
CASSGRGTREQYF
TGTGCCAGCAGCGGGCGAGGTACTAGGGAGCAGTACTTC
>NA|TRBJ1-1|TRBD1|TRBV6-5
CASRTSGGATEAFF
TGTGCCAGCAGAACCTCAGGGGGAGCCACTGAAGCTTTCTTT
>NA|TRBJ1-5|NA|TRBV7-6
CASSPAAAGAGNQPQHF
TGTGCCAGCAGCCCAGCCGCCGCGGGGGCAGGAAATCAGCCCCAGCATTTT
>NA|TRBJ1-1|NA|TRBV11-2
CASSPTVGRRGTEAFF
TGTGCCAGCAGCCCGACAGTAGGACGTAGGGGAACTGAAGCTTTCTTT
>few|TRBJ1-6|TRBD1|TRBV4-1
CASSQEGTGDRSPLHF
TGCGCCAGCAGCCAAGAGGGGACAGGGGACCGCTCCCCCCTCCACTTT
>NA|TRBJ2-7|TRBD1|TRBV19
CASSIDKTGADNKEQYF
TGTGCCAGTAGTATAGATAAGACAGGGGCCGATAATAAGGAGCAGTACTTC
>NA|TRBJ2-7|NA|TRBV5-1
CASSPTAGEQYF
TGCGCCAGCAGCCCGACAGCCGGGGAGCAGTACTTC
>NA|TRBJ1-1|TRBD1|TRBV5-1
CASIGTDNTEAFF
TGCGCCAGCATCGGGACAGACAACACTGAAGCTTTCTTT